The 10 T cell receptor beta chains below were found in one sample sequenced in a study of blood T cell repertoires in COVID-19. Method: immunoSEQ multiplex PCR; TCRdb's copy keeps in-frame clones and lacks some. The sample has 200,000 or so clones, approximately 90% seen once. The sample comprised peripheral blood. Every receptor here comes from a man in his 60s with COVID-19, enrolled during active disease.

CDR3 sequence: CASSLDRARSPLHF. The DNA for the CDR3 is TGTGCCAGCAGTCTCGACAGGGCCAGATCACCCCTCCACTTT. The V call is TRBV3-1 (or the pseudogene TRBV3-2), the J call TRBJ1-6; 7 positions agree with TRBD1. This CDR3 has 14 residues. CDR1 and CDR2 from the germline V gene are LGHDT and YNNKEL (reference sequence). J was trimmed by 10 bases and V by 6 bases; bases with no gene match: 9.

The rearrangement joins TRBV19 to TRBJ1-1; 7 positions agree with TRBD1. Germline V gene sequence: CDR1 LNHDA, CDR2 SQIVND (reference sequence). The CDR3 totals 13 residues. J was trimmed by 6 bases and V by 3 bases; bases with no gene match: 4. Written as DNA, the CDR3 is TGTGCCAGTAGTATGGGCCAGGGGGCTGAAGCTTTCTTT. Its translation: CASSMGQGAEAFF.

The chain links TRBV6-6 to TRBJ1-5, with unresolved D. CDR1 and CDR2 (germline): MNHNY, SVGAGI (reference sequence). This CDR3 has 13 amino acids. V lost 7 bases and J 3 bases, leaving 10 bases between the germline ends. The CDR3 coding sequence is TGTGCCAGCACCAGACGGGTCAATCAGCCCCAGCATTTT. It yields the protein CASTRRVNQPQHF.

The J gene is TRBJ2-2, the V gene TRBV21-1; no check of the table's D call, TRBD1, against the DNA was made. TRBV21-1 is marked as a pseudogene. The CDR3 is made up of 16 amino acids. The CDR3 sequence is CASRPRGARCGGELFF. CDR3 bases: TGTGCCAGCAGACCAAGGGGCGCAAGGTGTGGCGGGGAGCTGTTTTTT.

The gene calls are TRBV4-1 and TRBJ1-2; D remains ambiguous. The germline V and J ends were trimmed by 4 bases and 4 bases, with 16 bases remaining between them. Germline V gene data show CDR1 as MGHRA and CDR2 as YSYEKL. CDR3 length: 15 residues. CDR3 protein: CASSPGWVNFYGYTF. DNA for the CDR3: TGCGCCAGCAGCCCAGGCTGGGTAAATTTCTATGGCTACACCTTC.

The chain links TRBV24-1 to TRBJ1-2, with 11 bases aligning to TRBD1. CDR1 and CDR2 from the germline V gene are KGHDR and SFDVKD. The CDR3 length is 14 residues. Trimming took 4 bases from V and 7 from J; bases not matched to a gene: 4. The DNA for the CDR3 is TGTGCCACCAGTGAACGGACAGGGGGCTTTGGCTACACCTTC. Its translation is CATSERTGGFGYTF.

The J gene is TRBJ1-5, the V gene TRBV5-5, with D perhaps matching TRBD1 (5 bases). Germline values: CDR1 SGHKS, CDR2 YYEKEE (reference sequence). The CDR3 has 16 residues. Between the trimmed V and J ends, which lost 0 bases and 0 bases, there was a span of 10 bases. The CDR3, as DNA: TGTGCCAGCAGCTTGGGGTCAGGGAATAGCAATCAGCCCCAGCATTTT. This translates into CASSLGSGNSNQPQHF.

The rearrangement uses TRBV5-4 and TRBJ2-7; no reliable D call. Trimming stripped 0 bases from V and 0 bases from J, with 13 bases between. Per the germline V gene, CDR1 is SGHNT and CDR2 is YYREEE (reference sequence). The CDR3 is 16 amino acids. The CDR3 loop is CASSLGGSFPSYEQYF. For the CDR3, the DNA is TGTGCCAGCAGCTTGGGTGGCAGTTTCCCCTCCTACGAGCAGTACTTC. Using reference TRBV5-4 and TRBJ2-7 for the parts outside the CDR3, the full variable domain is ETGVTQSPTHLIKTRGQQVTLRCSSQSGHNTVSWYQQALGQGPQFIFQYYREEENGRGNFPPRFSGLQFPNYSSELNVNALELDDSALYLCASSLGGSFPSYEQYFGPGTRLTVT.

V usage is TRBV4-2 and J usage is TRBJ2-7; 7 bases line up with TRBD1. This CDR3 is built from 16 residues. With V trimmed by 0 bases and J by 6 bases, 11 bases remained unmatched. CDR1 is LGHNA and CDR2 is YNFKEQ in the germline V gene. DNA for the CDR3: TGTGCCAGCAGCCAAGATCACCCCTCACAGGGGCGCGAGCAGTACTTC. Protein: CASSQDHPSQGREQYF.

The chain combines TRBV4-2 with TRBJ2-1; 10 nucleotides agree with TRBD2. Germline values: CDR1 LGHNA, CDR2 YNFKEQ. This CDR3 contains 16 residues. The ends lost 0 bases at V and 3 bases at J; junction bases unmatched: 2. The DNA of the CDR3 is TGTGCCAGCAGCCAAGACCTAGCGGGGGTCTACAATGAGCAGTTCTTC. This encodes CASSQDLAGVYNEQFF.